This entry lists 20 T cell receptor beta chains sequenced from one sample in a study of graft-versus-host responses after intestinal transplantation. Antigens for these TCRs are unknown. The table came from immunoSEQ multiplex PCR; TCRdb's copy has only in-frame clones and leaves some out. The profile shows roughly 100,000 clones, about nine tenths of them singletons. The source was unstimulated CD4+ T cells sorted from spleen or lymph node cells, collected before transplant. The receptors come from a human donor who was the organ donor for an intestinal transplant.

This clone was picked up one time. The chain couples TRBV7-3 to TRBJ2-1; the D gene is possibly TRBD2 (6 bases). This CDR3 has 16 amino acids. Germline lookup yields CDR1 SGHTA and CDR2 FQGTGA. V lost 0 bases, J lost 0 bases, and 9 bases lay in between. The CDR3 bases are TGTGCCAGCAGCTTAACGCGAGCGGGCTCCTACAATGAGCAGTTCTTC. This encodes CASSLTRAGSYNEQFF.

The V and J genes are TRBV4-3 and TRBJ2-7, with no clear D. There are 13 residues in the CDR3. The germline V gene has CDR1 LGHNA and CDR2 YSLEER. V was pared by 1 base and J by 4 bases, with 8 bases between. This CDR3 reads CASSQAVRYEQYF. CDR3 sequence (DNA): TGCGCCAGCAGCCAAGCTGTCCGTTACGAGCAGTACTTC.

The genes are TRBV20-1 and TRBJ2-7; unclear D gene. Germline V gene sequence: CDR1 DFQATT, CDR2 SNEGSKA (reference sequence). The CDR3 has 11 amino acids. The ends were cut back, 6 bases at V and 2 bases at J, with 8 bases in the middle. The CDR3 DNA follows: TGCAGTGCGGCCAGAACCTACGAGCAGTACTTC. It encodes CSAARTYEQYF.

The V and J genes are TRBV5-1 and TRBJ2-1; 8 bases fit TRBD1. Germline V gene sequence: CDR1 SGHRS, CDR2 YFSETQ. Trimming removed 3 bases from V and 5 bases from J; junction bases left unmatched: 10. CDR3 length: 16 residues. The CDR3 bases are TGCGCCAGCAGCTGGAAACAGGGGGAGGTCGACAATGAGCAGTTCTTC. It yields the protein CASSWKQGEVDNEQFF. Combining the CDR3 with reference TRBV5-1 and TRBJ2-1 gives the whole variable domain KAGVTQTPRYLIKTRGQQVTLSCSPISGHRSVSWYQQTPGQGLQFLFEYFSETQRNKGNFPGRFSGRQFSNSRSEMNVSTLELGDSALYLCASSWKQGEVDNEQFFGPGTRLTVL.

The gene calls are TRBV6-5 and TRBJ1-1; D remains ambiguous. The CDR3 extends over 16 amino acids. Germline-derived CDR1 and CDR2 are MNHEY and SVGAGI. Trimming removed 0 bases at V and 1 base at J, with 12 bases between. The CDR3: CASSYSGFWANTEAFF. The CDR3 DNA is TGTGCCAGCAGTTACTCCGGCTTCTGGGCGAACACTGAAGCTTTCTTT.

This sequence joins TRBV5-1 and TRBJ2-1, with TRBD2 as a possible D gene (7 bases). V lost 2 bases and J 6 bases, leaving 9 bases between the germline ends. Germline V gene sequence: CDR1 SGHRS, CDR2 YFSETQ. The CDR3 extends over 13 amino acids. Written as DNA, the CDR3 is TGCGCCAGCAGCTTTGCGGGGGCCAATGAGCAGTTCTTC. It is translated as CASSFAGANEQFF.

The sample holds one count of this clone. This chain joins TRBV6-6 and TRBJ1-2; D is possibly TRBD1 (5 bases). Germline values: CDR1 MNHNY, CDR2 SVGAGI (reference sequence). There are 15 residues in the CDR3. V lost 0 bases and J 5 bases, leaving 13 bases between the germline ends. The CDR3 bases are TGTGCCAGCAGTTACTCCGGCAGGGCAGGATATGGCTACACCTTC. This encodes CASSYSGRAGYGYTF.

This CDR3 reads CASSRTGSNEKLFF. CDR3 DNA: TGCGCCAGCAGTCGAACAGGTTCTAATGAAAAACTGTTTTTT. V gene TRBV5-1 combines with J gene TRBJ1-4; a possible D gene is TRBD1 (5 bases). This CDR3 is built from 14 residues. Between the trimmed V and J ends, which lost 5 bases and 3 bases, there was a span of 11 bases. The germline CDR1 and CDR2 sequences are SGHRS and YFSETQ.

The rearrangement joins TRBV5-8 to TRBJ1-5; no clear D gene. The CDR3 has 15 residues. In germline, CDR1 is SGHTS, CDR2 YDEGEE. Trimming took 0 bases from V and 0 from J, leaving 7 bases between them. CDR3 sequence: CASSLGGNSNQPQHF. The CDR3 coding sequence is TGTGCCAGCAGCTTGGGTGGCAATAGCAATCAGCCCCAGCATTTT.

The genes are TRBV9 and TRBJ2-3; D is undetermined. The ends were cut back, 1 base at V and 0 bases at J, with 12 bases in the middle. CDR3 size: 16 residues. CDR1 SGDLS and CDR2 YYNGEE come from the germline V gene. DNA for the CDR3: TGTGCCAGCAGCGTATCTGGCTTCTCTAGCACAGATACGCAGTATTTT. Amino acid sequence: CASSVSGFSSTDTQYF.

The V call is TRBV5-6, the J call TRBJ2-3, with 10 bases identical to TRBD1. Germline values: CDR1 SGHDT, CDR2 YYEEEE. V was clipped by 0 bases and J by 4 bases; unmatched bases: 2. The CDR3 extends over 15 amino acids. The CDR3 sequence is CASSLVGQGSDTQYF. CDR3 nucleotide sequence: TGTGCCAGCAGCTTGGTGGGACAGGGGTCAGATACGCAGTATTTT.

The chain joins TRBV7-6 to TRBJ2-2, with D perhaps matching TRBD1 (6 bases). The V gene's germline CDR1 is SGHVS and CDR2 FNYEAQ. V was clipped by 6 bases and J by 0 bases, with 17 bases between them. This CDR3 region has 17 residues. As DNA, the CDR3 is TGTGCCAGCAGGGGACAAGACCCCGTCGCGAACACCGGGGAGCTGTTTTTT. It codes for CASRGQDPVANTGELFF. Supplemented by reference TRBV7-6 and TRBJ2-2, the full variable domain reads GAGVSQSPRYKVTKRGQDVALRCDPISGHVSLYWYRQALGQGPEFLTYFNYEAQQDKSGLPNDRFSAERPEGSISTLTIQRTEQRDSAMYRCASRGQDPVANTGELFFGEGSRLTVL.

For the CDR3, the DNA is TGTGCCAGCAGCTTAAGGCTTGAACAGGGTGACGAGCAGTACTTC. Translating it yields CASSLRLEQGDEQYF. The rearrangement links TRBV5-4 to TRBJ2-7; TRBD1 is a possible D gene (6 bases). Germline V gene lookup returns CDR1 SGHNT and CDR2 YYREEE (reference sequence). The CDR3 contains 15 residues. V lost 2 bases, J lost 5 bases, and 17 bases lay in between.

The chain links TRBV9 to TRBJ2-1; 9 bases line up with TRBD2. Germline V gene data show CDR1 as SGDLS and CDR2 as YYNGEE. This CDR3 is 15 amino acids long. The V and J ends lost 2 bases and 4 bases, in that order; junction bases with no gene match: 4. The CDR3 region is CASSVGTSKYNEQFF. The CDR3, as DNA: TGTGCCAGCAGCGTGGGGACTAGCAAATACAATGAGCAGTTCTTC.

This clone was observed once. The chain couples TRBV4-1 to TRBJ2-1, with 10 bases lining up with TRBD1. The length of the CDR3 is 15 residues. Losses at the gene ends were 3 bases for V and 5 bases for J; bases not matched to a gene: 4. CDR1 MGHRA and CDR2 YSYEKL come from the germline V gene. Written as DNA, the CDR3 is TGCGCCAGCAGCCATGCAGGGACAGGGGACAATGAGCAGTTCTTC. Protein: CASSHAGTGDNEQFF.

The chain has TRBV20-1 and TRBJ2-7; D not resolved. CDR1 is DFQATT and CDR2 is SNEGSKA in the germline V gene (reference sequence). With 3 bases removed from V and 4 bases from J, the gap between germline ends came to 7 bases. The CDR3 has 11 amino acids. Here the CDR3 DNA reads TGCAGTGCTAGGGAGAAATACGAGCAGTACTTC. It is translated as CSAREKYEQYF.

The J gene is TRBJ1-3, the V gene TRBV29-1; TRBD1 matches 8 bases. Germline V lookup: CDR1 SQVTM, CDR2 ANQGSEA. The J segment lost 6 bases and the V segment lost 7 bases, leaving 8 bases of the junction unmatched. This CDR3 has 13 amino acids. DNA of the CDR3: TGCAGCGCCATGGACAGGGACCTAAACACCATATATTTT. This codes for CSAMDRDLNTIYF.

This rearrangement joins TRBV5-6 to TRBJ2-3; 9 bases match TRBD2. V was pared by 3 bases and J by 4 bases, with 15 bases of the junction left unmatched. Germline CDR1 is SGHDT and CDR2 is YYEEEE. The CDR3 has 18 amino acids. The CDR3 DNA sequence: TGTGCCAGCAGCTCGCCCAACCTCGGGCGGGGGGGGCCAGATACGCAGTATTTT. Translated: CASSSPNLGRGGPDTQYF.

The chain has TRBV4-1 and TRBJ1-4, with D hard to call. The germline V gene has CDR1 MGHRA and CDR2 YSYEKL. This CDR3 region has 15 residues. The V end lost 3 bases, the J end lost 0 bases, and 8 bases lay between the germline ends. CDR3 residues: CASSHFQTTNEKLFF. CDR3 in DNA: TGCGCCAGCAGCCATTTCCAAACAACTAATGAAAAACTGTTTTTT.

The V gene is TRBV25-1, the J gene TRBJ2-3; D may be TRBD2 (5 bases). The V gene's germline CDR1 is MGHDK and CDR2 SYGVNS. V dropped 2 bases and J dropped 2 bases, with 17 bases sitting between them. CDR3 length equals 17 residues. CDR3 coding DNA: TGTGCCAGCAGTGAACCTACTTATGGGAGACACACAGATACGCAGTATTTT. Protein product: CASSEPTYGRHTDTQYF.